This passage covers 4 T cell receptor beta chains from one sample sequenced in a study of patients and donors after allogeneic stem cell transplantation. TCRdb reprocessed the RT-PCR reads with MiXCR, giving one entry per CDR3 protein. Among fewer than 500,000 distinct CDR3 sequences, 16% were seen once, and the ten largest hold 7.2%. Sequenced material: blood, either unsorted or a sorted T cell fraction (not recorded which). These receptors originate from a human donor who was either an allogeneic HSCT recipient or a stem cell or donor lymphocyte infusion donor (not recorded which). It is not recorded whose cells these are; they may come from a transplant donor.

This clonotype occurred a few times. The J gene is TRBJ2-5, the V gene TRBV20-1, with a tentative D call TRBD2 (6 bases). Germline assignment: CDR1 DFQATT and CDR2 SNEGSKA (reference sequence). Trimming pared 0 bases from V and 0 bases from J, leaving 17 bases between. This CDR3 comprises 17 residues. The CDR3 bases are TGCAGTGCTAGAGATGGTGGCGGGACCCTGTACCAAGAGACCCAGTACTTC. Translation: CSARDGGGTLYQETQYF.

V gene TRBV6-1 combines with J gene TRBJ1-2; D not certain. The V gene's germline CDR1 is MNHNS and CDR2 SASEGT. The CDR3 totals 15 residues. The ends were cut back, 1 base at V and 6 bases at J, with 15 bases in the middle. CDR3 protein: CASSEVYGEGHGYTF. CDR3 bases: TGTGCCAGCAGTGAAGTTTACGGGGAGGGTCATGGCTACACCTTC.

This clonotype was counted many times. DNA of the CDR3: TGCAGGGCGCGGGACAGCCTCTCCTACGAGCAGTACTTC. Its translation: CRARDSLSYEQYF. The V gene is TRBV20-1, the J gene TRBJ2-7, with a tentative D call TRBD1 (7 bases). Germline V gene sequence: CDR1 DFQATT, CDR2 SNEGSKA (reference sequence). This CDR3 has 13 amino acids.

This clonotype was seen more than once but under ten times. In DNA, the CDR3 is TGCGCCACTAGGGAAACCTGGACAGGGAAAGAAAATGGCTACACCTTC. Its protein product is CATRETWTGKENGYTF. This chain uses TRBV4-1 with TRBJ1-2, with 8 bases aligning to TRBD1. Germline V CDR1 and CDR2: MGHRA, YSYEKL. The CDR3 covers 16 residues. With V trimmed by 10 bases and J by 6 bases, 19 bases remained unmatched.